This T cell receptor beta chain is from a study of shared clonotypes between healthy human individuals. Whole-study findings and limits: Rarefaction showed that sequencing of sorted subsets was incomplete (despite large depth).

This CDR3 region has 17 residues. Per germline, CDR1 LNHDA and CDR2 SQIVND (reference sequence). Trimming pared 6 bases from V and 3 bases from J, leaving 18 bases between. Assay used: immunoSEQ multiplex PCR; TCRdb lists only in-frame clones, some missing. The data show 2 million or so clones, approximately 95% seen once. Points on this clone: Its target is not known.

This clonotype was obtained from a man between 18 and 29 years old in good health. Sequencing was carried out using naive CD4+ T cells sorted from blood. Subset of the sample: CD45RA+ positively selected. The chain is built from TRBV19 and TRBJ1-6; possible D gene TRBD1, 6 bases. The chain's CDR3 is CASSPRTVFDYNSPLHF. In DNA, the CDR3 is TGTGCCAGTAGCCCTCGGACAGTCTTCGACTATAATTCACCCCTCCACTTT.